The 25 T cell receptor beta chains listed next were all sequenced from one sample in a study of cytomegalovirus exposure and HLA in healthy donors. PCR amplification relied on 60 Vbeta primers (plus 13 Jbeta primers). Sequenced by immunoSEQ multiplex PCR; TCRdb stores in-frame clones only, minus some. Of 250,000 to 350,000 clones in the sample, about 75% were seen once. Material for sequencing was PBMCs. The receptors stem from a female donor in good health and CMV-seronegative.

A note on this clone: Mismatch with germline at one junction end may stem from a read error. This chain connects TRBV7-9 to TRBJ2-5, with a weak D call TRBD2 (6 bases). The CDR3 consists of 14 residues. The germline V gene has CDR1 SEHNR and CDR2 FQNEAQ (reference sequence). CDR3 DNA sequence: TGTTCCAGCAGCTTCGGGGGTGGGCGAGAGACCCAGTACTTC. This gives the protein CSSSFGGGRETQYF.

This clone was observed once. The chain joins TRBV6-5 to TRBJ1-5, with D possibly being TRBD1 (5 bases). Between the trimmed V and J ends, which lost 5 bases and 0 bases, there was a span of 11 bases. CDR1 MNHEY and CDR2 SVGAGI come from the germline V gene. The CDR3 runs 15 residues. The CDR3 DNA follows: TGTGCCAGCAGTAGACAGTGGAATAGCAATCAGCCCCAGCATTTT. This sequence encodes CASSRQWNSNQPQHF.

Concerning this clone itself: Mismatch with germline at one junction end may stem from a read error. The chain carries TRBV6-1 and TRBJ2-2; 7 nucleotides align to TRBD2. Germline CDR1 MNHNS, CDR2 SASEGT. The CDR3 runs 15 residues. The CDR3 here is CASSERSGNPGELFF. The DNA for the CDR3 is TGTGCCAGCAGTGAGAGAAGCGGGAACCCCGGGGAGCTGTTTTTT.

This clone was seen only a few times. The gene calls are TRBV5-4 and TRBJ2-1; the match to TRBD2 covers 9 bases. The CDR3 runs 15 residues. V shed 4 bases and J 3 bases; nucleotides not matched to a gene: 5. CDR1 SGHNT and CDR2 YYREEE come from the germline V gene (reference sequence). CDR3 residues: CASSLSGSSYNEQFF. DNA of the CDR3: TGTGCCAGCAGCCTTAGCGGGAGCAGCTACAATGAGCAGTTCTTC.

The chain uses TRBV2 and TRBJ2-3; 8 bases agree with TRBD2. Per germline, CDR1 SNHLY and CDR2 FYNNEI. Trimming at V came to 8 bases and at J to 3 bases, leaving 7 bases not matched to a gene. This CDR3 has 14 amino acids. In DNA form, the CDR3 reads TGTGCCAGCCTACTGGGACTAGTTACAGATACGCAGTATTTT. Its translation is CASLLGLVTDTQYF. Filled out from reference TRBV2 and TRBJ2-3, the complete variable domain reads EPEVTQTPSHQVTQMGQEVILRCVPISNHLYFYWYRQILGQKVEFLVSFYNNEISEKSEIFDDQFSVERPDGSNFTLKIRSTKLEDSAMYFCASLLGLVTDTQYFGPGTRLTVL.

V gene TRBV5-4 combines with J gene TRBJ2-5; TRBD2 matches 7 bases. The assigned J gene may be wrong: the sequence end matches TRBJ2-7 better. This CDR3 is 16 amino acids long. Looked up from germline, CDR1 is SGHNT and CDR2 is YYREEE (reference sequence). CDR3 coding DNA: TGTGCCAGCAGCCCTGGGGGGGATAGAGGGACCTACGAGCAGTACTTC. Translation: CASSPGGDRGTYEQYF.

The chain combines TRBV11-1 with TRBJ2-7; 7 bases agree with TRBD1. Trimming at V came to 5 bases and at J to 3 bases, leaving 13 bases not matched to a gene. The CDR3 extends over 16 amino acids. Germline V gene lookup returns CDR1 SGHAT and CDR2 FQDESV (reference sequence). In nucleotides, the CDR3 is TGTGCCAGCAGCCCATGGGCCGGGACAGCGAACTACGAGCAGTACTTC. It translates to CASSPWAGTANYEQYF.

The genes are TRBV9 and TRBJ1-4; D is perhaps TRBD1 (5 bases). Germline V gives CDR1 SGDLS, CDR2 YYNGEE. V was pared by 0 bases and J by 7 bases, with 10 bases between. This CDR3 has 14 amino acids. CDR3 sequence reads: CASSVAQGGEKLFF. CDR3 DNA sequence: TGTGCCAGCAGCGTAGCGCAGGGCGGTGAAAAACTGTTTTTT.

This clone occurred a few times. The gene calls are TRBV18 and TRBJ2-6, with D perhaps matching TRBD1 (6 bases). The CDR3 spans 18 residues. The V end was cut by 2 bases, the J end by 0 bases, with 14 bases between. CDR1 is KGHSH and CDR2 is LQKENI in the germline V gene. CDR3 region: CASSPRTAVSSGANVLTF. CDR3 sequence (DNA): TGTGCCAGCTCACCAAGGACAGCGGTCTCCTCTGGGGCCAACGTCCTGACTTTC.

The chain couples TRBV6-1 to TRBJ2-1; TRBD2 matches at 7 bases. The CDR3 is made up of 12 amino acids. Germline assignment: CDR1 MNHNS and CDR2 SASEGT. The V and J ends lost 3 bases and 10 bases, in that order; junction bases with no gene match: 3. In nucleotides, the CDR3 is TGTGCCAGCAGTGAGGGAGGGTGGGAGCAGTTCTTC. It translates to CASSEGGWEQFF.

The chain is built from TRBV4-1 and TRBJ2-1; a weak D match, TRBD2 (6 bases). This CDR3 has 17 residues. Trimming cost V 1 base and J 5 bases, with 18 bases left between them. CDR1 and CDR2 (germline): MGHRA, YSYEKL. The DNA of the CDR3 is TGCGCCAGCAGCCAAGTGAGAGCGGGCCCTTTAGACAATGAGCAGTTCTTC. It translates to CASSQVRAGPLDNEQFF.

To note about this clone: The sample holds other DNA sequences that translate to the same CDR3. The chain combines TRBV11-2 with TRBJ2-3, with 7 bases aligning to TRBD2. Germline-derived CDR1 and CDR2 are SGHAT and FQNNGV. The CDR3 is 15 residues long. The J segment lost 4 bases and the V segment lost 1 base, leaving 5 bases of the junction unmatched. CDR3 residues: CASSLVAGEADTQYF. CDR3 nucleotides: TGTGCCAGCAGCTTAGTGGCGGGAGAAGCAGATACGCAGTATTTT.

This chain connects TRBV18 to TRBJ2-7; D is uncertain. CDR1 is KGHSH, CDR2 LQKENI, per germline. CDR3 size: 13 residues. The V gene lost 6 bases and the J gene lost 6 bases, with 15 bases spanning the gap. DNA of the CDR3: TGTGCCAGCTCGCCAACCCAGGCAGCCGAGCAGTACTTC. Its protein product is CASSPTQAAEQYF. Full variable domain (missing parts from reference TRBV18 and TRBJ2-7): NAGVMQNPRHLVRRRGQEARLRCSPMKGHSHVYWYRQLPEEGLKFMVYLQKENIIDESGMPKERFSAEFPKEGPSILRIQQVVRGDSAAYFCASSPTQAAEQYFGPGTRLTVT.

The chain uses TRBV27 and TRBJ2-1; no reliable D call. The CDR3 is 13 residues long. The germline V gene has CDR1 MNHEY and CDR2 SMNVEV (reference sequence). Written as DNA, the CDR3 is TGTGTTTCCCAGTCCAGCTCCTACAATGAGCAGTTCTTC. The encoded protein is CVSQSSSYNEQFF.

The V call is TRBV10-3, the J call TRBJ2-5; no firm D call. This CDR3 has 11 amino acids. The germline V gene has CDR1 ENHRY and CDR2 SYGVKD. V was pared by 4 bases and J by 7 bases, with 7 bases between. CDR3: CAISVSGTQYF. The CDR3 nucleotides read TGTGCCATCAGTGTCTCGGGGACCCAGTACTTC.

The rearrangement links TRBV30 to TRBJ1-1; D gene uncertain. The germline CDR1 and CDR2 sequences are GTSNPN and SVGIG (reference sequence). CDR3 length: 13 amino acids. Trimming shortened V by 0 bases and J by 1 base, and 6 bases separated the two germline ends. CDR3 sequence (DNA): TGTGCCTGGAGTGTCCAGGAGAACACTGAAGCTTTCTTT. It is translated as CAWSVQENTEAFF. The full variable domain, in which reference TRBV30 and TRBJ1-1 provide the parts outside the CDR3, is SQTIHQWPATLVQPVGSPLSLECTVEGTSNPNLYWYRQAAGRGLQLLFYSVGIGQISSEVPQNLSASRPQDRQFILSSKKLLLSDSGFYLCAWSVQENTEAFFGQGTRLTVV.

The chain links TRBV6-6 to TRBJ2-7; D is unresolved. Germline assignment: CDR1 MNHNY and CDR2 SVGAGI (reference sequence). V dropped 2 bases and J dropped 0 bases, with 11 bases sitting between them. This CDR3 spans 15 amino acids. CDR3 in amino acids: CASSYLGSRSYEQYF. CDR3 bases: TGTGCCAGCAGTTACCTCGGGTCTCGCTCCTACGAGCAGTACTTC.

This clone has only a few counts. The chain combines TRBV19 with TRBJ2-1; 7 bases match TRBD2. Losses at the gene ends were 7 bases for V and 6 bases for J; bases not matched to a gene: 12. Germline CDR1 and CDR2: LNHDA and SQIVND (reference sequence). The CDR3 has 15 amino acids. This chain's CDR3 is CASTPGGAGSNEQFF. CDR3 bases: TGTGCCAGTACCCCCGGGGGAGCGGGGTCCAATGAGCAGTTCTTC.

This clone has a handful of counts. This chain connects TRBV6-5 to TRBJ2-1; weak D call: TRBD2 (5 bases). The length of the CDR3 is 15 residues. V lost 2 bases, J lost 6 bases, and 14 bases lay in between. CDR1 MNHEY and CDR2 SVGAGI come from the germline V gene. CDR3 nucleotide sequence: TGTGCCAGCAGTTACCAGCCCGCGAGCGGCAATGAGCAGTTCTTC. Its translation is CASSYQPASGNEQFF.

The rearrangement joins TRBV6-1 to TRBJ2-2, with D perhaps matching TRBD1 (6 bases). Germline CDR1 reads MNHNS; CDR2 reads SASEGT. The V end was cut by 9 bases, the J end by 6 bases, with 11 bases between. CDR3 length equals 12 residues. As DNA, the CDR3 is TGTGCCAGTCACAGGGTATCCGGGGAGCTGTTTTTT. Its translation: CASHRVSGELFF.

The chain uses TRBV7-6 and TRBJ2-7; 9 nucleotides agree with TRBD1. The CDR3 runs to 14 residues. CDR1 and CDR2 from the germline V gene are SGHVS and FNYEAQ. V shed 6 bases and J 3 bases; nucleotides not matched to a gene: 6. CDR3 in DNA: TGTGCCAGCAGTTCCTTGGACAGGGGCTACGAGCAGTACTTC. Translating gives CASSSLDRGYEQYF.

The chain couples TRBV4-2 to TRBJ2-1, with D possibly matching TRBD2 (6 bases). V dropped 0 bases and J dropped 0 bases, with 12 bases sitting between them. Germline V gene sequence: CDR1 LGHNA, CDR2 YNFKEQ. The CDR3 runs to 17 residues. The CDR3 sequence is CASSQEGLQSSYNEQFF. Written as DNA, the CDR3 is TGTGCCAGCAGCCAAGAAGGACTACAGAGCTCCTACAATGAGCAGTTCTTC.

Written as DNA, the CDR3 is TGTGCCAGCAGCTTCCCTAGCGGGAACTCCTACAATGAGCAGTTCTTC. Protein: CASSFPSGNSYNEQFF. The V gene is TRBV11-2, the J gene TRBJ2-1; 9 bases are a match to TRBD2. Germline V CDR1 and CDR2: SGHAT, FQNNGV. With V trimmed by 3 bases and J by 0 bases, 3 bases remained unmatched. CDR3 size: 16 residues.

This clone was found a few times. The genes are TRBV5-8 and TRBJ2-3; 7 positions match TRBD1. Germline CDR1 SGHTS, CDR2 YDEGEE. Trimming cost V 3 bases and J 7 bases; bases outside gene matches: 5. This CDR3 is built from 13 residues. CDR3 amino acids: CASSSRGRNTQYF. CDR3 sequence (DNA): TGTGCCAGCAGCTCGAGGGGGCGGAATACGCAGTATTTT.

The genes are TRBV29-1 and TRBJ2-2, with TRBD1 as a possible D gene (6 bases). V lost 5 bases and J 4 bases, leaving 11 bases between the germline ends. This CDR3 contains 13 residues. Per the germline V gene, CDR1 is SQVTM and CDR2 is ANQGSEA. CDR3 sequence: CSVQGTTTGELFF. DNA for the CDR3: TGCAGCGTTCAGGGGACCACCACCGGGGAGCTGTTTTTT.